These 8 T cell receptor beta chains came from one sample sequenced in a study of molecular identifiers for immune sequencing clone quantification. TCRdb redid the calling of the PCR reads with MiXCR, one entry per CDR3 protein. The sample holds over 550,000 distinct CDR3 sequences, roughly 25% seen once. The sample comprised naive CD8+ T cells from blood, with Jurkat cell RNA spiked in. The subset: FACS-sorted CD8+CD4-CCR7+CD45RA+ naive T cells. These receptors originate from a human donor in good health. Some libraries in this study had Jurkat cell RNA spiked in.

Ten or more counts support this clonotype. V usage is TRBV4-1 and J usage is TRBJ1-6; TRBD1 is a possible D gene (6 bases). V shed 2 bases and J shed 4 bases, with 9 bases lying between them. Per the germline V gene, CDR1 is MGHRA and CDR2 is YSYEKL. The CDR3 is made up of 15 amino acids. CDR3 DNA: TGCGCCAGCAGCCAACCACAGGGATATAATTCACCCCTCCACTTT. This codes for CASSQPQGYNSPLHF.

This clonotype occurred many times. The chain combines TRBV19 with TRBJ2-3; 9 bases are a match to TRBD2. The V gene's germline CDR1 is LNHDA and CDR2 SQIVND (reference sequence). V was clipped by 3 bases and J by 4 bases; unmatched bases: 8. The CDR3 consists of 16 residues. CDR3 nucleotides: TGTGCCAGTAGTATTTCGGGACTAGCAACGGCAGATACGCAGTATTTT. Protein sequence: CASSISGLATADTQYF.

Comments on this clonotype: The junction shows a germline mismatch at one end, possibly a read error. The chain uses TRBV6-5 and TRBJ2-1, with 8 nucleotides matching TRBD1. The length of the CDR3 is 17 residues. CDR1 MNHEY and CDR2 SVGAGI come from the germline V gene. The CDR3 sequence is CASSYAARGQAYNGQFF. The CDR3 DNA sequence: TGTGCCAGCAGTTATGCGGCTAGGGGACAGGCCTACAATGGGCAGTTCTTC.

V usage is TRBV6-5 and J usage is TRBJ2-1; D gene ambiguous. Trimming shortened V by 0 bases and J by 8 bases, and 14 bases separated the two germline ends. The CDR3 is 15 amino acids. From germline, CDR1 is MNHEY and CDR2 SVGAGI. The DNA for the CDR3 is TGTGCCAGCAGTTACTCGAGACACAACGTCGATGAGCAGTTCTTC. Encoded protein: CASSYSRHNVDEQFF.

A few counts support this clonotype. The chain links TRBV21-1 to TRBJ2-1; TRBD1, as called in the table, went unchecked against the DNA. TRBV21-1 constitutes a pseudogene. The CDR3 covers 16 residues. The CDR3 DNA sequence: TGTGCCAGCAGCCAATTGGGGGGCGGGGTATACAATGAGCAGTTCTTC. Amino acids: CASSQLGGGVYNEQFF.

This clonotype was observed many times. The CDR3: CASSRFTGELFF. In nucleotides, the CDR3 is TGTGCCAGCAGCCGATTCACTGGGGAGCTGTTTTTT. This sequence joins TRBV6-5 and TRBJ2-2; no clear D gene. CDR3 length equals 12 residues. The V and J ends lost 6 bases and 8 bases respectively, with 10 bases between them. Germline assignment: CDR1 MNHEY and CDR2 SVGAGI.

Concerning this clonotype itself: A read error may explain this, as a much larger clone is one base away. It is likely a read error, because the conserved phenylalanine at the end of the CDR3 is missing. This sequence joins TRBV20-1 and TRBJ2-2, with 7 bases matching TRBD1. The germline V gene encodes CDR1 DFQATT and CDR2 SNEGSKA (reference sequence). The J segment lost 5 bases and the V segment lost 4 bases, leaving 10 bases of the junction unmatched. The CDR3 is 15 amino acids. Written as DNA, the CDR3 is TGCAGTGCTACCCCCCGAGGCAGGGGGACCGGGGAGCTGTTTTCT. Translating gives CSATPRGRGTGELFS.

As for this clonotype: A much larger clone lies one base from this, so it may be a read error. The CDR3 nucleotides are TGCAGTGCTAGAGACAGGATGAACACCGGGGAGCTGGTTTTT. Amino acid sequence: CSARDRMNTGELVF. The chain uses TRBV20-1 and TRBJ2-2; tentative D call: TRBD2 (5 bases). Per the germline V gene, CDR1 is DFQATT and CDR2 is SNEGSKA (reference sequence). The CDR3 covers 14 residues.